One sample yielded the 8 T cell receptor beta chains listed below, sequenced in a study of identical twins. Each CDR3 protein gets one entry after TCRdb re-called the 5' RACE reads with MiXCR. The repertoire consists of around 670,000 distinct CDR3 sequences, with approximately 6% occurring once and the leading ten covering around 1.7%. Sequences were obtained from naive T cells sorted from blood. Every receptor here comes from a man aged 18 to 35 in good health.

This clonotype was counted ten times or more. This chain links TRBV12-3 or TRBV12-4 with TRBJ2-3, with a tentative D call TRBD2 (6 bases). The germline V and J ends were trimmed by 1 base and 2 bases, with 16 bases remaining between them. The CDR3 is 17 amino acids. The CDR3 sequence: CASSLGRDSAFTDTQYF. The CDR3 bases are TGTGCCAGCAGTTTAGGGCGGGACTCTGCCTTCACAGATACGCAGTATTTT.

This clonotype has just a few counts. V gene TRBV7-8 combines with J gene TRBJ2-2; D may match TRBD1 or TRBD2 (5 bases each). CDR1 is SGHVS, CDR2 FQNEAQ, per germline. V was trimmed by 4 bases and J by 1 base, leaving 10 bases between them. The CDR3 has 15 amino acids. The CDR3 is CASSYGTRNTGELFF. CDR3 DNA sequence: TGTGCCAGCAGCTACGGGACGAGGAACACCGGGGAGCTGTTTTTT.

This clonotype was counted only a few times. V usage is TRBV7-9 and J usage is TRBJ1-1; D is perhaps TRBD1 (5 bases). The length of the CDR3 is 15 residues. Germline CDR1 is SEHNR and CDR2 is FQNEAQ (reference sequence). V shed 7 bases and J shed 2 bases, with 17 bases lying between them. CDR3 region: CASTETGLSNTEAFF. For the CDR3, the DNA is TGTGCCAGCACCGAAACGGGACTTTCTAACACTGAAGCTTTCTTT.

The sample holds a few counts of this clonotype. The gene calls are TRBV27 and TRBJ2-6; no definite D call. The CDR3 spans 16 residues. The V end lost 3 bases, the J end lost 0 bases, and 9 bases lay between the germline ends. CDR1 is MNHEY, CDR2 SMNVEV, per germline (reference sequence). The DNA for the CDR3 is TGTGCCAGCAGTTTTATTAGGAGCTCTGGGGCCAACGTCCTGACTTTC. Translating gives CASSFIRSSGANVLTF.

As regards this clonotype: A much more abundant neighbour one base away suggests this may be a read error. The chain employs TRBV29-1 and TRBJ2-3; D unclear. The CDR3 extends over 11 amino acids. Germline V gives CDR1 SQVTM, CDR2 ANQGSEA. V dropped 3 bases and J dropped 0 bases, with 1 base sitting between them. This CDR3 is CSVESTDTQYF. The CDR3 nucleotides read TGCAGCGTTGAGAGCACAGATACGCAGTATTTT.

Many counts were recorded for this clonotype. This chain's CDR3 is CASSLRLSGYTF. The CDR3 coding sequence is TGTGCCAGCAGTTTAAGGCTATCTGGCTACACCTTC. The V gene is TRBV12-3 or TRBV12-4, the J gene TRBJ1-2; the D is unclear. This CDR3 is 12 amino acids long. Trimming took off 2 bases at V and 7 bases at J, with 8 bases between the two ends.

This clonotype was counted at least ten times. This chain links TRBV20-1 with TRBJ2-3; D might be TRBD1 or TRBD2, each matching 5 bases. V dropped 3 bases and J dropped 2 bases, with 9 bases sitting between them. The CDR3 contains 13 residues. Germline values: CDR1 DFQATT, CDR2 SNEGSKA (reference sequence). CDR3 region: CSASLGTTDTQYF. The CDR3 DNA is TGCAGTGCTAGTTTGGGGACCACAGATACGCAGTATTTT.

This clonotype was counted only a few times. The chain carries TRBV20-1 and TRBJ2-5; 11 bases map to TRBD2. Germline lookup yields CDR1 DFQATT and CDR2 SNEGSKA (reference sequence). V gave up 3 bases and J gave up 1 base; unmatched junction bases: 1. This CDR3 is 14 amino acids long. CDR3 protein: CSASGLAGQETQYF. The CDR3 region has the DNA TGCAGTGCTAGCGGACTAGCGGGCCAAGAGACCCAGTACTTC.